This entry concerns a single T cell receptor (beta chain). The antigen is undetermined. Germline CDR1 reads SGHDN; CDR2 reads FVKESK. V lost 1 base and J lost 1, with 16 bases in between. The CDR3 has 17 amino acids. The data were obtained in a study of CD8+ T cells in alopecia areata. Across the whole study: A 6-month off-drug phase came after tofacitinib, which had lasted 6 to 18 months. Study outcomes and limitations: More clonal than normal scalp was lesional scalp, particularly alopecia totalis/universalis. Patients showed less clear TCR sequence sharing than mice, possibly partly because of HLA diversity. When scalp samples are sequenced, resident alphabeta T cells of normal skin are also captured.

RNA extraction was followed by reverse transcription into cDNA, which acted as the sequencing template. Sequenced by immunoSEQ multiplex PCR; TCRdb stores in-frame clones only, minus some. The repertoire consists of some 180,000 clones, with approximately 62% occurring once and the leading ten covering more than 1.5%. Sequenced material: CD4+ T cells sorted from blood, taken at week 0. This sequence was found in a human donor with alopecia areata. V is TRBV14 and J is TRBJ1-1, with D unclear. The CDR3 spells CASSQGASAASNTEAFF. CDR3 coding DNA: TGTGCCAGCAGCCAAGGAGCCTCGGCCGCCTCGAACACTGAAGCTTTCTTT. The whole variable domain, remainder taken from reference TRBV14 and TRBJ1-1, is EAGVTQFPSHSVIEKGQTVTLRCDPISGHDNLYWYRRVMGKEIKFLLHFVKESKQDESGMPNNRFLAERTGGTYSTLKVQPAELEDSGVYFCASSQGASAASNTEAFFGQGTRLTVV.